The clone carrying this T cell receptor beta chain was counted only a few times. What it recognizes is unknown. The V end was cut by 5 bases, the J end by 4 bases, with 27 bases between. The CDR3 totals 18 residues. CDR1 is SGHAT, CDR2 FQNNGV, per germline. These data come from a study of T-cell reconstitution after alpha-beta-depleted transplantation in children. Unique molecular identifiers were used in preparing the TCRbeta library. TCRdb independently ran MiXCR on the PCR reads; one entry per CDR3 protein. This sample has hundreds of thousands of distinct CDR3 sequences, with about 16% found just once. General observations from the study: Expanded graft clones, several hundred of them, were reportedly the source of alpha-beta T cells about two months after transplant.

The sample was PBMCs, mostly from graft donor cells, taken 360 days after TCRalphabeta/CD19-depleted stem cell transplant. This receptor was identified in a boy under two years old who had a stem cell transplant for Wiskott-Aldrich syndrome, so the T cells may come from the graft donor. V gene TRBV11-2 combines with J gene TRBJ2-7; maybe TRBD2 (8 bases). CDR3 in amino acids: CASSVGQGGLGKQYEQYF. The CDR3 DNA reads TGTGCCAGCAGCGTAGGTCAGGGGGGACTAGGGAAACAGTACGAGCAGTACTTC.